Sequencing of this T cell receptor beta chain was carried out in a study of blood T cell repertoires in COVID-19 (dated by TCRdb to the early 2020s). For the wider study: The collaborator samples originated in the United States, Italy and Spain and spanned the acute and convalescent phases of COVID-19. The repertoires were made available in a free public database intended to serve as a resource for research on the immune response to SARS-CoV-2. The material from the prospective study consisted of cDNA or gDNA derived from T cells, B-cell-depleted T cells, or PBMCs. Where available, HLA class I and class II types were taken from metadata supplied by the sample provider and were not determined by assay-based typing. A de-identified subject ID, COVID-19 status, age in years and sex were almost always included in the sample metadata. Deeply sampled blood TCRbeta repertoires from subjects exposed to, actively infected with, or recovered from COVID-19 were included in the dataset. The samples were drawn from two sources: the first 160 participants of the ongoing ImmuneRACE study, and 1,254 subjects contributed by 6 global collaborators.

There are 15 amino acids in the CDR3, from cysteine to phenylalanine inclusive. Only the CDR3 DNA stays, 45 bases, in frame from base 1. CDR1 and CDR2 (SNHLY, FYNNEI) derive from the germline V gene. V and J lose 4 bases and 0 bases, and a span of 10 bases separates them. Overall study outcomes, separate from this receptor: The amount of clinical and demographic metadata varied by source and participant and was provided uncurated.

TCRbeta CDR3 regions were amplified from genomic DNA by means of the immunoSEQ Assay, a bias-controlled multiplex PCR. The paper's data handling went like this. The number of nucleated cells in each sample was estimated by amplification of reference gene primers within the assay. To quantify the absolute abundance of each unique TCRbeta CDR3 rearrangement, sequence reads were collapsed and filtered. For each sample, productive Simpson clonality was calculated by taking the square root of Simpson's diversity index across productive rearrangements. This is the immuneACCESS table as TCRdb keeps it, with only in-frame sequences that have V and J called. A part of the clones is gone; compared with another copy, unresolved V genes explain less than half, and the rest is unexplained. Clonal size and the V and J genes are those of that table, whereas D and trimming came from the DNA. The sample yields more than 300,000 clones; roughly 90% were counted once. The ten largest clonotypes hold about 4% of the sample.

In the prospective study, participants were roughly 18 to 100 years old, resided in approximately 22 geographic areas of the United States, and were enrolled through a virtual design. Cohort assignment in the prospective study relied on participant-reported clinical history from a screening survey and a study questionnaire. Exposed participants had been in contact, within 2 weeks of entering the study, with a person who had a PCR-confirmed or clinician-diagnosed case of COVID-19. Mobile phlebotomists in the prospective study collected whole blood, serum and a nasopharyngeal or oropharyngeal swab from every participant. Prospective study participants could optionally give additional blood draws and questionnaires over an approximately two-month period. Before DNA extraction, blood samples from the prospective study were shipped at room temperature or frozen. Only one count was recorded for this clone. No antigen is known for it. There are no base qualities to consult, and no much larger clone falls within one base.

The V and J segments used are TRBV2 and TRBJ1-3, with no confident D gene call. The clonotype comes from a woman aged 30 to 39 who had been exposed to COVID-19. The specimen sequenced was PBMCs or T cells enriched from blood (not recorded which). The nucleotides are TGTGCCAGCAGTGTCTCCGTCTCCTCTGGAAACACCATATATTTT. It translates to CASSVSVSSGNTIYF.